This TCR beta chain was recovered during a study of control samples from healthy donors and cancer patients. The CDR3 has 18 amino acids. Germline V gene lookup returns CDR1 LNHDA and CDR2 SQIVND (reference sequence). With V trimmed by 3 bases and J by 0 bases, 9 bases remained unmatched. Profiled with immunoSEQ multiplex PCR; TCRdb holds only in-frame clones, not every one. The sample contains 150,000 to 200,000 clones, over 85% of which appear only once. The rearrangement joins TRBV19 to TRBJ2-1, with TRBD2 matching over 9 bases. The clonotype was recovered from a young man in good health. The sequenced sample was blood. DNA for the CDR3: TGTGCCAGTAGTATTTCTAGCGGGGTCCTTAGCTCCTACAATGAGCAGTTCTTC. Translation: CASSISSGVLSSYNEQFF. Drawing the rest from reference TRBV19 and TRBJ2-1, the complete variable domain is DGGITQSPKYLFRKEGQNVTLSCEQNLNHDAMYWYRQDPGQGLRLIYYSQIVNDFQKGDIAEGYSVSREKKESFPLTVTSAQKNPTAFYLCASSISSGVLSSYNEQFFGPGTRLTVL.